This T cell receptor beta chain was sequenced in a study of CD8+ T cells in alopecia areata. Study outcomes and limitations: In scalp and blood, many expanded lesional clones persisted during tofacitinib. Lesional scalp, especially alopecia totalis/universalis, showed higher clonality than normal scalp.

Germline lookup yields CDR1 SGHTA and CDR2 FQGTGA. V was trimmed by 5 bases and J by 0 bases, leaving 11 bases between them. This CDR3 region has 15 residues. Treatment here: oral pan-JAK inhibitor, 5-10 mg twice daily. Patients with alopecia areata provided lesional scalp punch biopsies as well as peripheral blood. Sorting separated CD4+ and CD8+ T cells out of PBMCs. Comments on this clone: The antigen is not known.

Reverse transcription of extracted RNA yielded cDNA, which provided the sequencing template. Using immunoSEQ multiplex PCR, the repertoire was profiled, and TCRdb retains in-frame clones only, with some absent. This table holds roughly 210,000 clones, around two fifths found once. The sequence derives from a human donor with alopecia areata. The sample here was CD4+ T cells sorted from blood, taken at approximately week 37, from a patient treated with tofacitinib. The V gene is TRBV7-3, the J gene TRBJ2-1; no reliable D call. The DNA of the CDR3 is TGTGCCAGCAGCCCTCAGACGGGCTCCTACAATGAGCAGTTCTTC. It translates to CASSPQTGSYNEQFF.